This note documents a single TCR beta chain sequence. Sequenced by immunoSEQ multiplex PCR; TCRdb stores in-frame clones only, minus some. This table has under 95,000 clones, approximately 94% appearing once. This specimen belongs to a study of technical replicates of blood from several donors. The V segment lost 4 bases and the J segment 5 bases; nucleotides outside the gene matches: 7. From germline, CDR1 is SGHRS and CDR2 YFSETQ. The CDR3 runs to 15 residues. Sequencing was performed on T cells isolated from PBMCs. The sequence was collected from a human donor in good health. The chain is built from TRBV5-1 and TRBJ2-3; 10 bases match TRBD2. CDR3 nucleotides: TGCGCCAGCAGCGTGAGGGCTAGCGGGGGAGATACGCAGTATTTT. As protein: CASSVRASGGDTQYF.